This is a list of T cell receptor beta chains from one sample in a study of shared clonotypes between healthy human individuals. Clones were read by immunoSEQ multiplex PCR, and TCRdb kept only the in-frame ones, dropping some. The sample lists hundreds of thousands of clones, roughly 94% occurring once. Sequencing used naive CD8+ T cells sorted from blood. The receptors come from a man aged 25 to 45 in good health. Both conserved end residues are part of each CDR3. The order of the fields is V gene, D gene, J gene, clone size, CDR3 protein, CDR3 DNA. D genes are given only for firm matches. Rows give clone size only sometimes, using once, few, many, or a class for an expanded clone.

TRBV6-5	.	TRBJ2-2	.	CASSRGITGELFF	TGTGCCAGCAGTCGAGGGATTACCGGGGAGCTGTTTTTT
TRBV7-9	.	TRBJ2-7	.	CASSSPNRYEQYF	TGTGCCAGCAGCTCACCTAACAGATACGAGCAGTACTTC
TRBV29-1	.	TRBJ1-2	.	CSVGDEGLDGYTF	TGCAGCGTTGGGGACGAGGGTTTGGATGGCTACACCTTC
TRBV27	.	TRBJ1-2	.	CASSLGGGDGYTF	TGTGCCAGCAGTTTGGGGGGTGGGGATGGCTACACCTTC
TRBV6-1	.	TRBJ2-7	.	CASSEIGSYEQYF	TGTGCCAGCAGTGAAATAGGCTCCTACGAGCAGTACTTC
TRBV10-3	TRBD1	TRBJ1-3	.	CAISEGDRGSGNTIYF	TGTGCCATCAGTGAAGGGGACAGGGGCTCTGGAAACACCATATATTTT
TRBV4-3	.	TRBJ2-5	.	CASSQDRSGTIETQYF	TGCGCCAGCAGCCAAGACCGCTCGGGAACCATAGAGACCCAGTACTTC
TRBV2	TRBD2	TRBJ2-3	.	CASSERLAGDLSTDTQYF	TGTGCCAGCAGTGAAAGGCTAGCGGGGGACCTAAGCACAGATACGCAGTATTTT
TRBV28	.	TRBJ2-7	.	CATRSLVDGYEQYF	TGTGCCACCCGATCTTTAGTGGACGGGTACGAGCAGTACTTC
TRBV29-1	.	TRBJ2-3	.	CSVYTDTQYF	TGCAGCGTTTATACAGATACGCAGTATTTT
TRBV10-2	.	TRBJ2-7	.	CASSADSAYEQYF	TGCGCCAGCAGCGCGGACAGTGCCTACGAGCAGTACTTC
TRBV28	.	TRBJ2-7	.	CASSPQGRGSSYEQYF	TGTGCCAGCAGTCCCCAGGGGAGGGGCAGCTCCTACGAGCAGTACTTC
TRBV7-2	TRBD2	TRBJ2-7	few	CASSLGGGYEQYF	TGTGCCAGCAGCTTAGGGGGGGGCTACGAGCAGTACTTC
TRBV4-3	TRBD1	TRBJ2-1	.	CASSLTGGDDNEQFF	TGCGCCAGCAGCCTTACAGGGGGCGACGACAATGAGCAGTTCTTC
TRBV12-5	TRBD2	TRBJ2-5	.	CASGLVLAGQETQYF	TGTGCTAGTGGTTTGGTACTAGCGGGACAAGAGACCCAGTACTTC
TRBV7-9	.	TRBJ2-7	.	CASSLVTYEQYF	TGTGCCAGCAGCTTGGTGACCTACGAGCAGTACTTC
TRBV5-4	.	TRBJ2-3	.	CASRLLTGGSTDTQYF	TGTGCCAGCAGACTCCTAACTGGTGGGAGCACAGATACGCAGTATTTT
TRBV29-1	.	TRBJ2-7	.	CSVGTKRGIYEQYF	TGCAGCGTTGGGACCAAACGAGGGATCTACGAGCAGTACTTC
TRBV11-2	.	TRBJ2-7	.	CASSAAAGSYEQYF	TGTGCCAGCTCGGCTGCGGCAGGGTCCTACGAGCAGTACTTC
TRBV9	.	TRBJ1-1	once	CASSVEDINEAFF	TGTGCCAGCAGCGTAGAAGACATTAATGAAGCTTTCTTT
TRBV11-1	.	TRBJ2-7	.	CASSLLTGTYEQYF	TGTGCCAGCAGCTTGCTAACAGGTACCTACGAGCAGTACTTC
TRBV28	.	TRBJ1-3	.	CASSLTGGSGNTIYF	TGTGCCAGCAGTTTGACCGGGGGATCGGGAAACACCATATATTTT
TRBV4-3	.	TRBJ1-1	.	CASSQVLGLNTEAFF	TGCGCCAGCAGCCAAGTTCTTGGCTTGAACACTGAAGCTTTCTTT
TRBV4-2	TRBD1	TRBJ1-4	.	CASSQVAVDRRNEKLFF	TGTGCCAGCAGCCAGGTGGCGGTGGACAGGAGGAATGAAAAACTGTTTTTT
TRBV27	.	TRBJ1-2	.	CASSLGINYGYTF	TGTGCCAGCAGTTTGGGGATAAACTATGGCTACACCTTC
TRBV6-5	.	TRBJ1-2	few	CASSYQGGGYGYTF	TGTGCCAGCAGTTATCAGGGAGGAGGGTATGGCTACACCTTC
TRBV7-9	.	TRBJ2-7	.	CASSLGSYEQYF	TGTGCCAGCAGCTTGGGCTCCTACGAGCAGTACTTC
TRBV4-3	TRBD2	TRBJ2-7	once	CASSQEGTSSYEQYF	TGCGCCAGCAGCCAAGAGGGGACTAGCTCCTACGAGCAGTACTTC